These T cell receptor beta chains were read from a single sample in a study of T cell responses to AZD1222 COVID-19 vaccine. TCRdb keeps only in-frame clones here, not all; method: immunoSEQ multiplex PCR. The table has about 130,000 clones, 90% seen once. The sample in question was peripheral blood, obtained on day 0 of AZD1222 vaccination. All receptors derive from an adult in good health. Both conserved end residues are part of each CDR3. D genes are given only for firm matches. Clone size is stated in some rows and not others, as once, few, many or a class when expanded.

CDR3: CASSPSGQRDQPQHF
DNA: TGTGCCAGCAGTCCCTCGGGACAGCGGGATCAGCCCCAGCATTTT
D: TRBD1
J: TRBJ1-5
size: NA
length: 15
V: TRBV28

CDR3: CASSGSGTNTGELFF
DNA: TGTGCCAGCAGCGGTAGCGGGACGAACACCGGGGAGCTGTTTTTT
D: TRBD2
J: TRBJ2-2
size: NA
length: 15
V: TRBV5-6

CDR3: CASPRALRDYGYTF
DNA: TGTGCCAGCCCCCGGGCCCTCCGGGACTATGGCTACACCTTC
D: NA
J: TRBJ1-2
size: NA
length: 14
V: TRBV7-9

CDR3: CASSLFVGVGTYGNTIYF
DNA: TGTGCCAGCAGTTTATTCGTGGGGGTGGGGACATACGGAAACACCATATATTTT
D: NA
J: TRBJ1-3
size: NA
length: 18
V: TRBV28

CDR3: CASSPMDAFTGELFF
DNA: TGTGCCAGCTCACCTATGGACGCCTTCACCGGGGAGCTGTTTTTT
D: NA
J: TRBJ2-2
size: NA
length: 15
V: TRBV18

CDR3: CASSPSTGLDEQYF
DNA: TGTGCCAGCAGTCCGTCGACAGGGCTCGACGAGCAGTACTTC
D: TRBD1
J: TRBJ2-7
size: NA
length: 14
V: TRBV27

CDR3: CASSLGTSGVNEQFF
DNA: TGTGCCAGCAGTCTCGGGACTAGCGGGGTCAATGAGCAGTTCTTC
D: TRBD2
J: TRBJ2-1
size: NA
length: 15
V: TRBV6-2/TRBV6-3

CDR3: CATLPSPTDGEQFF
DNA: TGTGCCACCCTGCCGTCCCCAACCGACGGTGAGCAGTTCTTC
D: NA
J: TRBJ2-1
size: NA
length: 14
V: TRBV28

CDR3: CASSLDRLYEQYF
DNA: TGTGCCAGCAGCTTAGACAGATTGTACGAGCAGTACTTC
D: NA
J: TRBJ2-7
size: NA
length: 13
V: TRBV7-2

CDR3: CASSDRGGTEAFF
DNA: TGTGCCAGTAGTGACAGGGGGGGCACTGAAGCTTTCTTT
D: TRBD1
J: TRBJ1-1
size: NA
length: 13
V: TRBV19

CDR3: CASSLSGRAVYEQFF
DNA: TGTGCCAGCTCACTTAGCGGGAGGGCCGTATATGAGCAGTTCTTC
D: TRBD2
J: TRBJ2-1
size: once
length: 15
V: TRBV18

CDR3: CASVRQDGHRAFF
DNA: TGTGCCAGTGTCAGACAGGATGGTCATCGGGCTTTCTTT
D: NA
J: TRBJ1-1
size: NA
length: 13
V: TRBV19

CDR3: CASSDPGGGQPQHF
DNA: TGTGCCAGCAGTGACCCAGGGGGCGGACAGCCCCAGCATTTT
D: TRBD1
J: TRBJ1-5
size: NA
length: 14
V: TRBV25-1

CDR3: CASSPYSPGTGILNTEAFF
DNA: TGTGCCAGCAGCCCGTACTCGCCCGGGACAGGGATATTGAACACTGAAGCTTTCTTT
D: TRBD1
J: TRBJ1-1
size: NA
length: 19
V: TRBV13

CDR3: CASSHPTGTTEAFF
DNA: TGCGCCAGCAGCCACCCAACAGGGACCACTGAAGCTTTCTTT
D: NA
J: TRBJ1-1
size: NA
length: 14
V: TRBV4-1

CDR3: CAWREVGYTF
DNA: TGTGCCTGGAGAGAAGTAGGCTACACCTTC
D: NA
J: TRBJ1-2
size: NA
length: 10
V: TRBV30

CDR3: CASSLYLGATNEKLFF
DNA: TGTGCCAGCAGCTTATACCTTGGCGCAACTAATGAAAAACTGTTTTTT
D: NA
J: TRBJ1-4
size: NA
length: 16
V: TRBV7-8

CDR3: CSVEPREGTEAFF
DNA: TGCAGCGTTGAACCCCGGGAAGGTACTGAAGCTTTCTTT
D: NA
J: TRBJ1-1
size: NA
length: 13
V: TRBV29-1

CDR3: CASSLFEQYF
DNA: TGTGCCAGCAGCTTATTCGAGCAGTACTTC
D: NA
J: TRBJ2-7
size: NA
length: 10
V: TRBV11-2

CDR3: CASSESGGAVYNEQFF
DNA: TGCGCCAGCAGCGAGTCAGGGGGCGCGGTATACAATGAGCAGTTCTTC
D: TRBD1
J: TRBJ2-1
size: NA
length: 16
V: TRBV5-1

CDR3: CASSPSMNTEAFF
DNA: TGTGCCAGCAGCCCCTCTATGAACACTGAAGCTTTCTTT
D: NA
J: TRBJ1-1
size: NA
length: 13
V: TRBV6-5

CDR3: CASSLTAPTNEKLFF
DNA: TGTGCCAGCAGCTTAACGGCACCAACTAATGAAAAACTGTTTTTT
D: NA
J: TRBJ1-4
size: NA
length: 15
V: TRBV7-8

CDR3: CASSESDSPAYGYTF
DNA: TGTGCCAGCAGTGAATCGGACAGCCCGGCCTATGGCTACACCTTC
D: NA
J: TRBJ1-2
size: NA
length: 15
V: TRBV6-1

CDR3: CASSRGEGGDGYTF
DNA: TGTGCCAGCAGCCGGGGTGAAGGGGGCGATGGCTACACCTTC
D: TRBD1
J: TRBJ1-2
size: NA
length: 14
V: TRBV7-9

CDR3: CASSYPKMATRNTEAFF
DNA: TGTGCCAGCAGTTACCCCAAGATGGCGACCCGGAACACTGAAGCTTTCTTT
D: NA
J: TRBJ1-1
size: NA
length: 17
V: TRBV6-2/TRBV6-3

CDR3: CAWSGSSAAKGSNEQFF
DNA: TGTGCCTGGAGTGGATCGTCTGCAGCTAAGGGTTCCAATGAGCAGTTCTTC
D: NA
J: TRBJ2-1
size: NA
length: 17
V: TRBV30

CDR3: CASRGIYGYTF
DNA: TGTGCCAGCAGGGGGATCTATGGCTACACCTTC
D: NA
J: TRBJ1-2
size: NA
length: 11
V: TRBV5-4

CDR3: CASSMGSNTEAFF
DNA: TGTGCCAGTAGTATGGGGTCGAACACTGAAGCTTTCTTT
D: NA
J: TRBJ1-1
size: NA
length: 13
V: TRBV19

CDR3: CASKDGGLGPQHF
DNA: TGTGCCAGTAAAGACGGGGGGTTGGGGCCCCAGCATTTT
D: NA
J: TRBJ1-5
size: NA
length: 13
V: TRBV19

CDR3: CASSLAGGSSTDTQYF
DNA: TGTGCCAGCAGCTTAGCAGGAGGGAGTAGCACAGATACGCAGTATTTT
D: NA
J: TRBJ2-3
size: NA
length: 16
V: TRBV7-2

CDR3: CASSPGQGGYGYTF
DNA: TGTGCCAGCAGTCCCGGACAGGGAGGCTATGGCTACACCTTC
D: TRBD1
J: TRBJ1-2
size: NA
length: 14
V: TRBV7-6

CDR3: CASSPEGGPHGYTF
DNA: TGTGCCAGCAGCCCAGAAGGGGGGCCCCATGGCTACACCTTC
D: NA
J: TRBJ1-2
size: few
length: 14
V: TRBV5-4

CDR3: CASSLEVAVKETQYF
DNA: TGTGCCAGCAGTTTGGAGGTAGCGGTAAAAGAGACCCAGTACTTC
D: NA
J: TRBJ2-5
size: once
length: 15
V: TRBV28

CDR3: CASMSGLEYNEQFF
DNA: TGTGCCAGCATGTCGGGACTGGAATACAATGAGCAGTTCTTC
D: NA
J: TRBJ2-1
size: NA
length: 14
V: TRBV2

CDR3: CASSYGESGEQYF
DNA: TGTGCCAGCAGTTACGGGGAATCAGGCGAGCAGTACTTC
D: NA
J: TRBJ2-7
size: NA
length: 13
V: TRBV6-5

CDR3: CASSMPSGSRNEQFF
DNA: TGTGCCAGTAGTATGCCCAGCGGGAGTCGAAATGAGCAGTTCTTC
D: TRBD2
J: TRBJ2-1
size: NA
length: 15
V: TRBV19

CDR3: CAISDTTGASYEQYF
DNA: TGTGCCATCAGTGACACCACTGGGGCTTCCTACGAGCAGTACTTC
D: NA
J: TRBJ2-7
size: NA
length: 15
V: TRBV10-3

CDR3: CASSPDSYGYTF
DNA: TGTGCCAGCAGCCCCGACAGCTATGGCTACACCTTC
D: NA
J: TRBJ1-2
size: NA
length: 12
V: TRBV6-5

CDR3: CASSSQRASGRGYEQYF
DNA: TGTGCCAGCAGCTCCCAGCGGGCAAGCGGGAGGGGCTACGAGCAGTACTTC
D: TRBD2
J: TRBJ2-7
size: NA
length: 17
V: TRBV7-8

CDR3: CASFGQGPNLNTEAFF
DNA: TGTGCCAGCTTCGGACAGGGGCCTAACTTGAACACTGAAGCTTTCTTT
D: TRBD1
J: TRBJ1-1
size: NA
length: 16
V: TRBV5-6

CDR3: CASTGIGPKDGYTF
DNA: TGTGCCAGTACGGGTATAGGGCCAAAGGATGGCTACACCTTC
D: NA
J: TRBJ1-2
size: NA
length: 14
V: TRBV2